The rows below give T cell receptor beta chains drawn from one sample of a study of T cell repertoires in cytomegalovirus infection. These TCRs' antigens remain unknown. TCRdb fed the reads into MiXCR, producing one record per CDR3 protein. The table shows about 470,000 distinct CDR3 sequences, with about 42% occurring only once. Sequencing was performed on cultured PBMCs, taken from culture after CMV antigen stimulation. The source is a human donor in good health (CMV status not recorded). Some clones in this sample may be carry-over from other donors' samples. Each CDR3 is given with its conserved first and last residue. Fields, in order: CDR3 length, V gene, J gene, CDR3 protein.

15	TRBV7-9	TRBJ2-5	CASSWDRGPQETQYF
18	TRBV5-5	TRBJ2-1	CASSLGTSGTASYNEQFF
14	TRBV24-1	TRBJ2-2	CATMGQTNTGELFF
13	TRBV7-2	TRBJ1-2	CASSLTGTYGYTF
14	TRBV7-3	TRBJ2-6	CASKQGTGANVLTF
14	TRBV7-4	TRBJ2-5	CASTRGGNQETQYF
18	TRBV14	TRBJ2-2	CASSQGLGQGKNTGELFF
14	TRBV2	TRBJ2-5	CATQPGPNQETQYF
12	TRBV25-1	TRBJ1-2	CASNGGGLGYTF
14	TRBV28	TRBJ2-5	CASTFEGGRETQYF
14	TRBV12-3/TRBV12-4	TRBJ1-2	CASTLDRGPGGYTF
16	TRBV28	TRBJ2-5	CASSPGTSGIQETQYF
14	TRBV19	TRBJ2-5	CASSPSGERETQYF
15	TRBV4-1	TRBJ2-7	CASSQDRRDPYEQYF
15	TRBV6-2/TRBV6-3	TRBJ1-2	CASRSWDGRDYGYTF
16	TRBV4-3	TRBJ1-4	CASSQDLGATNEKLFF
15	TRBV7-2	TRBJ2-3	CASSPEGVVADTQYF
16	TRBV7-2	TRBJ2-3	CASSQGLAGPRDTQYF
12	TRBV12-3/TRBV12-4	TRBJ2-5	CASSPDGQTQYF
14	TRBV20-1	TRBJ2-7	CSAEDSQTTYEQYF
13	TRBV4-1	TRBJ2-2	CASSQVRAGELFF
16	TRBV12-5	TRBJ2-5	CASGSGVLDQGETQYF
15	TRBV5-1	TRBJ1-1	CASSLLGRSHTEAFF
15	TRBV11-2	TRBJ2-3	CASSLNSGSAGTQYF
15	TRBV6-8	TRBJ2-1	CASSMGQSSYNEQFF
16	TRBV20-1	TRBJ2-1	CSAIPAGANYYNEQFF
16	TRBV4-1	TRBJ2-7	CASSPQELRSSYEQYF
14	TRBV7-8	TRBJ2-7	CASSLGTVIYEQYF
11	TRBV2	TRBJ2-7	CASLGPYEQYF
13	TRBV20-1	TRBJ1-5	CSVPMGTNQPQHF
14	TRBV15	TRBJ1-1	CATSSQTGSSEAFF
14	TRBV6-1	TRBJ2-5	CASSGGPYQETQYF
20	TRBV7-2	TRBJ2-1	CASSTTSGTYGPSSYNEQFF
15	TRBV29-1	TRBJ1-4	CSAPRRGHPNEKLFF
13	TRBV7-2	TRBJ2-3	CASSPSLTDTQYF
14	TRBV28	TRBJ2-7	CASSVGPGLDEQYF
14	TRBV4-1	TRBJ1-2	CASSPNRQGYGYTF
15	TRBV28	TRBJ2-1	CASSFPGGDSDEQFF
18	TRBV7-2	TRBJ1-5	CASSLNRGGQYSNQPQHF
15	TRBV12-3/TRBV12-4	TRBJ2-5	CASSRMQGARETQYF
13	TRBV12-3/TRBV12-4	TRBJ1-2	CASNPDRGYGYTF
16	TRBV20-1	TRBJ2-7	CSASQGGLGTGYEQYF
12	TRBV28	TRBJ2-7	CASRDARGEQYF
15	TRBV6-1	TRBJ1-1	CASSERWTGGSEAFF
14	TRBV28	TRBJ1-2	CASSFLGQNYGYTF
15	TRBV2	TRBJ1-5	CASSEGQGGWQPQHF
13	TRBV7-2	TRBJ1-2	CASSLVQGYGYTF
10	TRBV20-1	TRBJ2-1	CSAKRNEQFF
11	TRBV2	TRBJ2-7	CATRGRYEQYF
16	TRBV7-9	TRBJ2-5	CASSTQRGLYQETQYF
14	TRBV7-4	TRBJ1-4	CASSYRWDNEKLFF
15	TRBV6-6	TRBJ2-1	CASNGGASSYNEQFF
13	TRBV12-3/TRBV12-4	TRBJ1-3	CASSGPSGNTIYF
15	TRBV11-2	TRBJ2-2	CASSVQGSSTGELFF